These T cell receptor beta chains were read from a single sample in a study of blood T cells in healthy people across ages. One entry per CDR3 protein results from TCRdb running MiXCR on the 5' RACE reads. The repertoire holds roughly 1 million distinct CDR3 sequences, with less than 25% as singletons. These data were also reused for a study on T cells of mothers and their children.

Sequencing was done on a sample of blood. Every receptor here comes from a girl aged 2 to 9 in good health. CDR3s include the opening cysteine and the closing phenylalanine or tryptophan. Fields, in order: CDR3 protein, CDR3 DNA, J gene, D gene, clone size, V gene. The D gene is left open where the match is weak. Not all rows give a size; the values are once, few, many and, for expanded clones, a class.

CASSLAGTSGGETQYF,TGTGCCAGCAGCTTGGCCGGGACTAGCGGGGGAGAGACCCAGTACTTC,TRBJ2-5,TRBD2,few,TRBV5-6
CASSLSGTGDGEQYF,TGTGCCAGCAGCTTATCCGGGACAGGGGATGGCGAGCAGTACTTC,TRBJ2-7,TRBD1,.,TRBV9
CASTQGVNTEAFF,TGTGCCAGCACCCAGGGGGTGAACACTGAAGCTTTCTTT,TRBJ1-1,TRBD1,few,TRBV27
CASSSWTGTQETQYF,TGTGCCAGCAGTTCGTGGACAGGGACACAAGAGACCCAGTACTTC,TRBJ2-5,TRBD1,.,TRBV27
CASSWTGDNTEAFF,TGTGCCAGCAGTTGGACAGGGGATAACACTGAAGCTTTCTTT,TRBJ1-1,TRBD1,few,TRBV12-3/TRBV12-4
CASSLVWTGMDEQYF,TGTGCCAGCAGCTTAGTCTGGACAGGGATGGACGAGCAGTACTTC,TRBJ2-7,TRBD1,.,TRBV7-2
CASSPSGRASVSDTQYF,TGTGCCAGCAGCCCTAGCGGGAGGGCCTCTGTATCAGATACGCAGTATTTT,TRBJ2-3,TRBD2,.,TRBV7-3
CASSLEVQGPYGYTF,TGTGCCAGCAGCTTAGAAGTTCAGGGGCCCTATGGCTACACCTTC,TRBJ1-2,.,few,TRBV7-9
CASSPFNSDRGELFF,TGTGCCAGCAGTCCTTTTAATTCGGACAGGGGCGAGCTGTTTTTT,TRBJ2-2,TRBD1,few,TRBV7-3
CASSFRDPEGETQYF,TGCGCCAGCAGCTTCCGGGACCCCGAAGGGGAGACCCAGTACTTC,TRBJ2-5,.,.,TRBV5-1
CAIRAGSTDTQYF,TGTGCCATCCGGGCAGGGAGCACAGATACGCAGTATTTT,TRBJ2-3,.,few,TRBV28
CASSLGQMGTDTQYF,TGTGCCAGCAGCTTAGGTCAAATGGGCACAGATACGCAGTATTTT,TRBJ2-3,.,.,TRBV11-2
CASSNRGQGPYEQYF,TGTGCCAGCAGCAATAGGGGACAGGGCCCCTACGAGCAGTACTTC,TRBJ2-7,.,few,TRBV21-1
CASSMGRDTEAFF,TGTGCCAGCAGTATGGGACGAGACACTGAAGCTTTCTTT,TRBJ1-1,.,few,TRBV27
CASGHLAVGDTQYF,TGTGCCAGCGGACACCTAGCGGTGGGCGATACGCAGTATTTT,TRBJ2-3,TRBD2,.,TRBV3-1
CASSLTGKVAYEQYF,TGTGCCAGCAGTTTAACAGGGAAGGTTGCCTACGAGCAGTACTTC,TRBJ2-7,.,.,TRBV6-2/TRBV6-3
CASNDLAGGLDTQYF,TGTGCCAGCAACGATCTAGCGGGGGGGTTAGATACGCAGTATTTT,TRBJ2-3,TRBD2,few,TRBV12-3/TRBV12-4
CASSLAGGNTEAFF,TGCGCCAGCAGCTTGGCCGGGGGTAACACTGAAGCTTTCTTT,TRBJ1-1,.,many,TRBV5-1
CASSRSPPAFF,TGTGCCAGCAGCCGCTCCCCGCCGGCGTTCTTC,TRBJ2-1,.,few,TRBV28
CSGGPLAVSNEQFF,TGCAGCGGGGGTCCACTAGCTGTATCCAATGAGCAGTTCTTC,TRBJ2-1,.,few,TRBV29-1
CASSLVGGRDTEQYF,TGTGCCAGCAGCTTAGTGGGCGGGAGGGATACCGAGCAGTACTTC,TRBJ2-7,TRBD2,few,TRBV7-9
CASSVDSIGGNEQFF,TGTGCCAGCAGCGTAGACTCGATCGGTGGGAATGAGCAGTTCTTC,TRBJ2-1,.,.,TRBV9
CAITGIPGDEQFF,TGTGCCATCACAGGGATTCCAGGCGATGAGCAGTTCTTC,TRBJ2-1,.,.,TRBV2
CASSNPGHLADTQYF,TGTGCCAGCAGCAACCCGGGACATCTCGCAGATACGCAGTATTTT,TRBJ2-3,.,few,TRBV3-1
CSAEDLASGTDTQYF,TGCAGTGCTGAGGATCTAGCGTCAGGCACAGATACGCAGTATTTT,TRBJ2-3,.,few,TRBV20-1
CSARQAGGGDTQYF,TGCAGTGCTAGACAAGCGGGAGGTGGGGATACGCAGTATTTT,TRBJ2-3,TRBD2,.,TRBV20-1
CASSLGERGTPDTQYF,TGTGCCAGCAGTTTAGGCGAGCGCGGTACCCCAGATACGCAGTATTTT,TRBJ2-3,.,few,TRBV12-3/TRBV12-4